The next 20 T cell receptor beta chains were all read from a single sample in a study of blood T cell repertoires in COVID-19. Sequencing used immunoSEQ multiplex PCR; TCRdb keeps in-frame clones, though not all of them. The table lists approximately 110,000 clones, roughly 84% of them singletons. The sequencing input was peripheral blood. The source of these receptors is a woman between 45 and 60 years old with acute or convalescent COVID-19.

The chain links TRBV10-3 to TRBJ1-2, with 7 nucleotides matching TRBD1. Looked up from germline, CDR1 is ENHRY and CDR2 is SYGVKD. J gave up 6 bases and V 0 bases, and 7 bases lay outside the gene matches. CDR3 length equals 15 residues. In DNA form, the CDR3 reads TGTGCCATCAGTGAGTCGTACAGGGGCTCGAATGGCTACACCTTC. Its translation is CAISESYRGSNGYTF.

V gene TRBV18 combines with J gene TRBJ1-2; the D is unclear. This CDR3 has 16 residues. V was shortened by 3 bases and J by 4 bases, with 18 bases between the two germline ends. Germline V gene lookup returns CDR1 KGHSH and CDR2 LQKENI. The CDR3 region has the DNA TGTGCCAGCTCACCCTCATGGACCAAGGGAGGCTATGGCTACACCTTC. Encoded protein: CASSPSWTKGGYGYTF.

This chain uses TRBV2 with TRBJ1-6; 11 nucleotides line up with TRBD1. Germline values: CDR1 SNHLY, CDR2 FYNNEI. This CDR3 spans 15 amino acids. Trimming removed 4 bases from V and 9 bases from J; junction bases left unmatched: 5. The CDR3 DNA reads TGTGCCAGCAGTGGGACAGGGGGCGCCGGTTCACCCCTCCACTTT. It specifies CASSGTGGAGSPLHF.

This clone was counted a single time. The chain recombines TRBV5-1 with TRBJ2-1; TRBD1 matches 8 bases. V was clipped by 4 bases and J by 10 bases; unmatched bases: 10. This CDR3 is built from 14 residues. Germline V gene data show CDR1 as SGHRS and CDR2 as YFSETQ. DNA for the CDR3: TGCGCCAGCAGCACGACGACAGGGGATGGAGAGCAGTTCTTC. Amino acid sequence: CASSTTTGDGEQFF.

This clone was detected only a few times. The V and J genes are TRBV10-3 and TRBJ2-1; D is possibly TRBD1 (6 bases). Germline assignment: CDR1 ENHRY and CDR2 SYGVKD. The CDR3 runs to 16 residues. The V and J ends lost 4 bases and 1 base respectively, with 14 bases between them. CDR3 region: CAISGLGQPSYNEQFF. The DNA for the CDR3 is TGTGCCATCAGTGGTCTCGGACAGCCTTCCTACAATGAGCAGTTCTTC.

This clone was recorded once. The same CDR3 is also encoded by other DNA sequences in this sample. V usage is TRBV3-1 (or the pseudogene TRBV3-2) and J usage is TRBJ1-1; D may be TRBD1 (6 bases). CDR1 and CDR2 from the germline V gene are LGHDT and YNNKEL (reference sequence). The CDR3 sequence is 13 residues long. The V and J ends lost 2 bases and 4 bases respectively, with 8 bases between them. CDR3 DNA sequence: TGTGCCAGCAGCCAAAGGGGGAGCACTGAAGCTTTCTTT. Protein sequence: CASSQRGSTEAFF.

The rearrangement uses TRBV5-1 and TRBJ1-2; the match to TRBD1 covers 11 bases. J lost 4 bases, V lost 4 bases, and 3 bases had no gene match. The CDR3 contains 14 residues. Germline CDR1 is SGHRS and CDR2 is YFSETQ. The CDR3 region has the DNA TGCGCCAGCAGCAGGACAGGGGGCAGCTATGGCTACACCTTC. It encodes CASSRTGGSYGYTF.

In the case of this clone: The junction shows a germline mismatch at one end, possibly a read error. The V gene is TRBV30, the J gene TRBJ2-1; TRBD1 matches 7 bases. The CDR3 totals 13 residues. The germline V gene has CDR1 GTSNPN and CDR2 SVGIG (reference sequence). CDR3 nucleotide sequence: TGTGCCTGGAGTGTTACAGGGGTGACACCTCCAGTCTTC. It codes for CAWSVTGVTPPVF. The entire variable domain, with the rest obtained from reference TRBV30 and TRBJ2-1, is as follows: SQTIHQWPATLVQPVGSPLSLECTVEGTSNPNLYWYRQAAGRGLQLLFYSVGIGQISSEVPQNLSASRPQDRQFILSSKKLLLSDSGFYLCAWSVTGVTPPVFGPGTRLTVL.

The rearrangement links TRBV4-1 to TRBJ2-1; 9 bases are a match to TRBD2. Germline assignment: CDR1 MGHRA and CDR2 YSYEKL. The trim removed 1 base at V and 2 bases at J, leaving 15 bases unmatched. This CDR3 spans 20 amino acids. Here the CDR3 DNA reads TGCGCCAGCAGCCAAGCGTCAACCTTTGGGCGGGGGGGGACCTACAATGAGCAGTTCTTC. This encodes CASSQASTFGRGGTYNEQFF.

For this clone: The CDR3 ends on some other residue instead of the conserved phenylalanine or tryptophan, so this is likely a read error. The chain couples TRBV30 to TRBJ1-3; D not resolved. The length of the CDR3 is 13 residues. Germline CDR1 is GTSNPN and CDR2 is SVGIG (reference sequence). The V gene lost 3 bases and the J gene lost 4 bases, with 10 bases spanning the gap. The CDR3 here is CAWRRTGGNTIYS. The CDR3 nucleotides are TGTGCCTGGAGAAGAACGGGAGGAAACACCATATATTCT.

V usage is TRBV10-3 and J usage is TRBJ2-2; 9 nucleotides agree with TRBD2. In germline, CDR1 is ENHRY, CDR2 SYGVKD. The CDR3 extends over 16 amino acids. V was clipped by 8 bases and J by 3 bases; unmatched bases: 10. CDR3 loop: CAIGTGGGGDTGELFF. DNA of the CDR3: TGTGCCATCGGGACCGGCGGGGGGGGCGACACCGGGGAGCTGTTTTTT.

The CDR3 DNA is TGTGCGGTCGGGTCTGGAAACACCATATATTTT. This codes for CAVGSGNTIYF. V usage is TRBV30 and J usage is TRBJ1-3; D call uncertain. This CDR3 is 11 amino acids long. Germline-derived CDR1 and CDR2 are GTSNPN and SVGIG (reference sequence).

The count of this clone is one. The chain recombines TRBV6-1 with TRBJ1-1; 8 bases align to TRBD1. There are 15 residues in the CDR3. Looked up from germline, CDR1 is MNHNS and CDR2 is SASEGT. Losses at the gene ends were 3 bases for V and 1 base for J; bases not matched to a gene: 4. The CDR3 spells CASSDQGAKNTEAFF. In DNA, the CDR3 is TGTGCCAGCAGTGACCAGGGGGCGAAGAACACTGAAGCTTTCTTT.

This chain connects TRBV18 to TRBJ1-1, with TRBD1 matching 7 bases. Trimming at V came to 1 base and at J to 2 bases, leaving 7 bases not matched to a gene. CDR3 size: 16 residues. Germline V gene sequence: CDR1 KGHSH, CDR2 LQKENI. As DNA, the CDR3 is TGTGCCAGCTCACCACTCCCGACAGGGCAAAACACTGAAGCTTTCTTT. This gives the protein CASSPLPTGQNTEAFF.

V is TRBV6-5 and J is TRBJ1-1, with D possibly TRBD1 on 5 matching bases. Germline values: CDR1 MNHEY, CDR2 SVGAGI. CDR3 length equals 15 residues. V lost 6 bases to trimming and J lost 2 bases, with 16 bases between them. The CDR3 loop reads CASRAAETANTEAFF. The CDR3 DNA sequence: TGTGCCAGCAGGGCCGCGGAGACAGCTAACACTGAAGCTTTCTTT.

V is TRBV5-8 and J is TRBJ1-1, with 11 positions matching TRBD1. V trimming: 3 bases; J trimming: 1 base; junction bases outside the gene matches: 11. Germline loops: CDR1 SGHTS, CDR2 YDEGEE. This CDR3 comprises 18 residues. The CDR3, as DNA: TGTGCCAGCAGCTGGGACAGGGGGTTTGGGGGCTGGAACACTGAAGCTTTCTTT. It codes for CASSWDRGFGGWNTEAFF.

The chain uses TRBV25-1 and TRBJ1-2, with TRBD1 matching 7 bases. With 5 bases clipped from V and 7 bases from J, the junction kept 13 bases outside the gene matches. From germline, CDR1 is MGHDK and CDR2 SYGVNS. The CDR3 sequence is 15 residues long. CDR3 region: CASSKLRDSRSGYTF. In nucleotides, the CDR3 is TGTGCCAGCAGTAAGCTCCGGGACAGCCGTAGTGGCTACACCTTC.

This clone showed up just once. This sequence joins TRBV6-5 and TRBJ1-2, with 8 bases identical to TRBD1. The CDR3 sequence is 15 residues long. Germline trimming cut 6 bases from V and 4 bases from J; bases unmatched to any gene: 10. The germline CDR1 and CDR2 sequences are MNHEY and SVGAGI. CDR3 sequence (DNA): TGTGCCAGCAGCCGACAGGGGCGCGGCCTCTATGGCTACACCTTC. It translates to CASSRQGRGLYGYTF.

The chain carries TRBV7-7 and TRBJ1-4; 7 bases match TRBD1. The CDR3 totals 15 residues. Germline assignment: CDR1 SSHAT and CDR2 FNYEAQ (reference sequence). J gave up 5 bases and V 1 base, and 4 bases lay outside the gene matches. CDR3 protein: CASSLGGTANEKLFF. CDR3 DNA: TGTGCCAGCAGCTTAGGTGGGACAGCAAATGAAAAACTGTTTTTT.

The V gene is TRBV6-2 or TRBV6-3, the J gene TRBJ1-2; possibly TRBD1 for D (5 bases). Looked up from germline, CDR1 is MNHEY and CDR2 is SVGEGT. V was cut by 0 bases and J by 4 bases, with 6 bases left in between. The CDR3 totals 13 residues. The CDR3 DNA follows: TGTGCCAGCAGTTACTCGGGGGGCTATGGCTACACCTTC. Translated: CASSYSGGYGYTF.